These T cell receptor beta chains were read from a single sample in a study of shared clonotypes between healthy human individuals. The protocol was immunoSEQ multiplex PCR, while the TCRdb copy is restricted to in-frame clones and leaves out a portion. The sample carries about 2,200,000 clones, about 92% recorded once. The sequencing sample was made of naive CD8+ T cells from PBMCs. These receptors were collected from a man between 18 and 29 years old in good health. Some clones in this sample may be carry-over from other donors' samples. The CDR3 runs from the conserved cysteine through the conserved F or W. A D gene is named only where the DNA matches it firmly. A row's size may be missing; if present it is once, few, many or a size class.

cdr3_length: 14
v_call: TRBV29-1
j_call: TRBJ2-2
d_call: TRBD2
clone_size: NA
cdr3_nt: TGCAGCGTAACCGGGACTAGGGGGGCCGGGGAGCTGTTTTTT
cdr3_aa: CSVTGTRGAGELFF

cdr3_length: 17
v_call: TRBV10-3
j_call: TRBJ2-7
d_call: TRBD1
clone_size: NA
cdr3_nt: TGTGCCATCAGACGAGTTACCCCCGGGACAGGAGCCTACGAGCAGTACTTC
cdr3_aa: CAIRRVTPGTGAYEQYF

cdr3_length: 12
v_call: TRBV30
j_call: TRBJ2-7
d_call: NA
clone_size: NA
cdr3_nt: TGTGCCTGGAGTGACAGGGACTACGAGCAGTACTTC
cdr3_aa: CAWSDRDYEQYF

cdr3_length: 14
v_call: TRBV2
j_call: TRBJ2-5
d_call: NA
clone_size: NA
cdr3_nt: TGTGCCAGCAACCCGGCACGGGGCCAAGAGACCCAGTACTTC
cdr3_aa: CASNPARGQETQYF

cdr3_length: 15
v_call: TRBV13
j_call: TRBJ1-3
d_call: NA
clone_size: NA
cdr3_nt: TGTGCCAGCAGCTCATTCCAGAGCTCTGGAAACACCATATATTTT
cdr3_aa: CASSSFQSSGNTIYF

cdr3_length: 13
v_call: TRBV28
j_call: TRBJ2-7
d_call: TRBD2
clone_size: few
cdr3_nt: TGTGCCAGCAGTTGGACTAGCGCCTACGAGCAGTACTTC
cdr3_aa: CASSWTSAYEQYF

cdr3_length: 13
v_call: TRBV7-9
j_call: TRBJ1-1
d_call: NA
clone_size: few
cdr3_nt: TGTGCCAGCAGCTTTTCATCGGGCACTGAAGCTTTCTTT
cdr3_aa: CASSFSSGTEAFF

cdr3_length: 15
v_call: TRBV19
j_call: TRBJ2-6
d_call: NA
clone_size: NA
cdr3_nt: TGTGCCAGTAGCCCTGCCGGGGCAGGGGCCAACGTCCTGACTTTC
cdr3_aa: CASSPAGAGANVLTF

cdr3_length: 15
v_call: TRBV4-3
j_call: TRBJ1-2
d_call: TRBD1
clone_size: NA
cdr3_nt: TGCGCCAGCAGCCAATCACAGGGGGTTAACTATGGCTACACCTTC
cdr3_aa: CASSQSQGVNYGYTF

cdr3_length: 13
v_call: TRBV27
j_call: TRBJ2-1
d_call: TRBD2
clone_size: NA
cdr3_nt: TGTGCCAGCAGTTGGACTAGCAGCAATGAGCAGTTCTTC
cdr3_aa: CASSWTSSNEQFF

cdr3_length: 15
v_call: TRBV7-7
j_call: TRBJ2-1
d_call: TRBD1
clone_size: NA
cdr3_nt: TGTGCCAGCAGCCCCGGGACAGGGAACTACAATGAGCAGTTCTTC
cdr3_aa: CASSPGTGNYNEQFF

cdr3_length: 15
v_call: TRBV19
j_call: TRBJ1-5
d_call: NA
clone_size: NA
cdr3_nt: TGTGCCAGTAGTATAGCGCCGTATAGCAATCAGCCCCAGCATTTT
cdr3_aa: CASSIAPYSNQPQHF

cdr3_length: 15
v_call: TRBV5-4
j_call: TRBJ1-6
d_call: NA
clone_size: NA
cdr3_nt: TGTGCCAGCAGCAGAACCCGGGACCCCAATTCACCCCTCCACTTT
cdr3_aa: CASSRTRDPNSPLHF

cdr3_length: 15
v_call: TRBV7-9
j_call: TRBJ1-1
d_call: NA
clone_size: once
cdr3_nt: TGTGCCAGCCCCGAAGGTGGGTCGCTGAACACTGAAGCTTTCTTT
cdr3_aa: CASPEGGSLNTEAFF

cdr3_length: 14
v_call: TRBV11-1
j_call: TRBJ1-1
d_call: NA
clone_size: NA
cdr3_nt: TGTGCCAGCAGCCCCGGGATTTATAACACTGAAGCTTTCTTT
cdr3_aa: CASSPGIYNTEAFF

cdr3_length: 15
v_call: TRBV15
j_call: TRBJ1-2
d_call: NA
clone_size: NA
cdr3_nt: TGTGCCACCAGGGTCATCGGGGGCGGGTCGTCAGGCTACACCTTC
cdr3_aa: CATRVIGGGSSGYTF

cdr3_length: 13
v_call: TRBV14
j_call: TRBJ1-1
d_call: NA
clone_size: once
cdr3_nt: TGTGCCAGCAGCCTCGGGGGAAGGTCTGAAGCTTTCTTT
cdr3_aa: CASSLGGRSEAFF

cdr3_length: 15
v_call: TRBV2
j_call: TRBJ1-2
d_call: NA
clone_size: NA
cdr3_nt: TGTGCCAGCAGTGAGATAAGCGGACCTAACTATGGCTACACCTTC
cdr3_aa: CASSEISGPNYGYTF

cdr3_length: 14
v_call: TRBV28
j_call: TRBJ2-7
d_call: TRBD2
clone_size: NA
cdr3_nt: TGTGCCAGTCCCATAGGCGGGAGTTCCTACGAGCAGTACTTC
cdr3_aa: CASPIGGSSYEQYF

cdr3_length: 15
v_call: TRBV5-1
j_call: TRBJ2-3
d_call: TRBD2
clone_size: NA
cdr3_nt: TGCGCCTCAAAGTGGACTAGCGGGGGCGGGGATACGCAGTATTTT
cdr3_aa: CASKWTSGGGDTQYF

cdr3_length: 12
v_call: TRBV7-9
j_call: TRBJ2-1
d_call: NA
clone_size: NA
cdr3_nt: TGTGCCAGCAGCTTAGGGCGGGATGAGCAGTTCTTC
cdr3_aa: CASSLGRDEQFF

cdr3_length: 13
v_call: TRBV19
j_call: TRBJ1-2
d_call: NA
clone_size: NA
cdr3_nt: TGTGCCAGTAGTCCGAAAACCAACTATGGCTACACCTTC
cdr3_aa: CASSPKTNYGYTF

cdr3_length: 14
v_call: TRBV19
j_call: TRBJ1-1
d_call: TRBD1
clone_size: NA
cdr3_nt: TGTGCCAGTAGTATAGATTTGGAACAGGGGCCGGCTTTCTTT
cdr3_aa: CASSIDLEQGPAFF

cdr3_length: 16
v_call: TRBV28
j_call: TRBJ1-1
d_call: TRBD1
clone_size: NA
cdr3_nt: TGTGCCAGCAGTTTACTTGGGACAGATATGAACACTGAAGCTTTCTTT
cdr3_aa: CASSLLGTDMNTEAFF

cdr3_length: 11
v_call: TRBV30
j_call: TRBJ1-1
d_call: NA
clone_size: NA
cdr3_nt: TGTGCCTGGGGACCGACAGGCGAAGCTTTCTTT
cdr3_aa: CAWGPTGEAFF

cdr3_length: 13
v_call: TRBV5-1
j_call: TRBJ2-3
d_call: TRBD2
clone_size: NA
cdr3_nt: TGCGCCAGCAGCGTAGATCTAGCGGGAGGGCAGTATTTT
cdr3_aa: CASSVDLAGGQYF

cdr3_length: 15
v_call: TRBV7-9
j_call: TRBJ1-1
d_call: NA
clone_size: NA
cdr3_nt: TGTGCCAGCAGCCGTACCCGGGGCATGAACACTGAAGCTTTCTTT
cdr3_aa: CASSRTRGMNTEAFF

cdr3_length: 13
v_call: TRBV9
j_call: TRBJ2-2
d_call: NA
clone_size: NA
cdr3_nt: TGTGCCAGCACCCCGTGGGGGACCGGGGAGCTGTTTTTT
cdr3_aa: CASTPWGTGELFF

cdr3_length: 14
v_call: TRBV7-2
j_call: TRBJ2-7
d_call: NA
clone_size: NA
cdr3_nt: TGTGCCAGCAGCTTGTACGGGGTACCCTACGAGCAGTACTTC
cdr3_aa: CASSLYGVPYEQYF